Below are 30 T cell receptor beta chains sequenced from a single sample in a study of beta chain features in type 1 diabetes. The sequenced template was cDNA made from the entire isolated RNA. Repertoires were generated with immunoSEQ multiplex PCR, while TCRdb's copy carries only in-frame clones and drops some. This table has 600,000 to 650,000 clones, less than 20% appearing once. Sequenced sample: naive CD4+ T cells from blood. These receptors were taken from a young man in good health.

Only a few counts were recorded for this clone. The rearrangement joins TRBV10-3 to TRBJ1-2; D is possibly TRBD1 (5 bases). The CDR3 extends over 12 amino acids. Germline assignment: CDR1 ENHRY and CDR2 SYGVKD. The ends were cut back, 10 bases at V and 4 bases at J, with 13 bases in the middle. CDR3 region: CATQGPTYGYTF. The DNA of the CDR3 is TGTGCCACCCAGGGACCGACCTATGGCTACACCTTC.

The sample holds a few counts of this clone. This rearrangement joins TRBV7-9 to TRBJ1-2, with a tentative D call TRBD1 (6 bases). This CDR3 has 15 residues. The V gene lost 5 bases and the J gene lost 1 base, with 14 bases spanning the gap. The germline V gene encodes CDR1 SEHNR and CDR2 FQNEAQ (reference sequence). The CDR3 nucleotides read TGTGCCAGCAGCCCACAGGGCTCGTTTAACTATGGCTACACCTTC. This gives the protein CASSPQGSFNYGYTF.

This clone was seen more than once but under ten times. The CDR3 is CASSLAEKGSTGELFF. The CDR3 DNA reads TGCGCCAGCAGCTTGGCCGAGAAGGGTAGCACCGGGGAGCTGTTTTTT. The chain combines TRBV5-1 with TRBJ2-2; D gene ambiguous. The ends were cut back, 0 bases at V and 4 bases at J, with 13 bases in the middle. The length of the CDR3 is 16 residues. Germline-derived CDR1 and CDR2 are SGHRS and YFSETQ.

The genes are TRBV29-1 and TRBJ2-1, with a weak D call TRBD1 (6 bases). The V gene's germline CDR1 is SQVTM and CDR2 ANQGSEA. CDR3 length: 11 amino acids. V was clipped by 3 bases and J by 15 bases, with 15 bases between them. In DNA form, the CDR3 reads TGCAGCGTTGATGGGGGCGCCTCGGGGTTCTTC. Its translation: CSVDGGASGFF.

This clone was found a few times. V is TRBV18 and J is TRBJ1-3, with D unclear. Germline loops: CDR1 KGHSH, CDR2 LQKENI. Trimming left V 1 base short and J 0 bases short, with 10 bases between. This CDR3 contains 16 residues. CDR3 DNA: TGTGCCAGCTCACCACTTTTCGGGCGCTCTGGAAACACCATATATTTT. Translating it yields CASSPLFGRSGNTIYF.

V usage is TRBV9 and J usage is TRBJ1-1; D is possibly TRBD1 (5 bases). The germline V gene encodes CDR1 SGDLS and CDR2 YYNGEE. The CDR3 spans 14 residues. V gave up 3 bases and J gave up 0 bases, with 9 bases separating them. Here the CDR3 DNA reads TGTGCCAGCAGCGCGGACACTTTGAACACTGAAGCTTTCTTT. It yields the protein CASSADTLNTEAFF.

The chain has TRBV29-1 and TRBJ1-4, with no clear D. Germline V gene lookup returns CDR1 SQVTM and CDR2 ANQGSEA. V lost 4 bases to trimming and J lost 0 bases, with 6 bases between them. CDR3 size: 13 residues. CDR3 amino acids: CSVAGTTNEKLFF. The CDR3 DNA is TGCAGCGTTGCCGGTACAACTAATGAAAAACTGTTTTTT.

The chain employs TRBV19 and TRBJ2-1; 8 bases are a match to TRBD2. Germline CDR1 and CDR2: LNHDA and SQIVND (reference sequence). The junction had 10 bases not matched to a gene; V was cut back by 7 bases and J by 5 bases. The CDR3 has 15 amino acids. The CDR3 spells CASISPGLGNNEQFF. The CDR3 DNA reads as TGTGCCAGTATTTCACCGGGACTAGGGAACAATGAGCAGTTCTTC. Full variable domain (remainder filled in from reference TRBV19 and TRBJ2-1): DGGITQSPKYLFRKEGQNVTLSCEQNLNHDAMYWYRQDPGQGLRLIYYSQIVNDFQKGDIAEGYSVSREKKESFPLTVTSAQKNPTAFYLCASISPGLGNNEQFFGPGTRLTVL.

This clone was counted between two and nine times. The rearrangement links TRBV28 to TRBJ1-1; D gene ambiguous. The CDR3 spans 9 residues. The V gene lost 5 bases and the J gene lost 14 bases, with 9 bases spanning the gap. From germline, CDR1 is MDHEN and CDR2 SYDVKM. The CDR3, as DNA: TGTGCCAGCAGTCTGGCCGAGTTCTTT. It encodes CASSLAEFF.

Only a few counts were recorded for this clone. The gene calls are TRBV14 and TRBJ2-5, with TRBD1 identical over 8 bases. The CDR3 is made up of 14 amino acids. CDR1 and CDR2 (germline): SGHDN, FVKESK. J gave up 7 bases and V 7 bases, and 11 bases lay outside the gene matches. The CDR3 bases are TGTGCCAGCACCAGAGGTGGACAGGGAGCGACCCAGTACTTC. This translates into CASTRGGQGATQYF.

The sample holds a few counts of this clone. The CDR3 region is CASRPDAFINSPLHF. The CDR3, as DNA: TGTGCCAGCAGGCCGGACGCCTTTATCAATTCACCCCTCCACTTT. The genes are TRBV25-1 and TRBJ1-6; D not resolved. This CDR3 spans 15 amino acids. V was cut by 6 bases and J by 7 bases, with 16 bases left in between. CDR1 and CDR2 (germline): MGHDK, SYGVNS.

V is TRBV7-2 and J is TRBJ2-3, with unresolved D. With 3 bases removed from V and 2 bases from J, the gap between germline ends came to 3 bases. Germline CDR1 is SGHTA and CDR2 is FQGNSA. The CDR3 spans 12 residues. CDR3: CASSFVTDTQYF. Written as DNA, the CDR3 is TGTGCCAGCAGCTTTGTCACAGATACGCAGTATTTT.

This chain connects TRBV9 to TRBJ1-5; D remains unclear. With 0 bases removed from V and 4 bases from J, the gap between germline ends came to 11 bases. The germline V gene has CDR1 SGDLS and CDR2 YYNGEE. The CDR3 runs 15 residues. The CDR3: CASSVDPRGNQPQHF. CDR3 coding DNA: TGTGCCAGCAGCGTAGACCCCCGTGGAAATCAGCCCCAGCATTTT.

The chain employs TRBV18 and TRBJ1-2; D is possibly TRBD1 (6 bases). This CDR3 comprises 13 residues. CDR1 and CDR2 from the germline V gene are KGHSH and LQKENI. Trimming pared 2 bases from V and 7 bases from J, leaving 11 bases between. The CDR3 nucleotides read TGTGCCAGCTCACCATGGGGACATCCTGGCTACACCTTC. This translates into CASSPWGHPGYTF.

The chain employs TRBV4-3 and TRBJ2-7; 8 positions match TRBD1. Germline assignment: CDR1 LGHNA and CDR2 YSLEER. This CDR3 has 13 amino acids. Germline trimming cut 4 bases from V and 4 bases from J; bases unmatched to any gene: 3. Here the CDR3 DNA reads TGCGCCAGCAGCCGAGACAGGGGATACGAGCAGTACTTC. Its translation: CASSRDRGYEQYF.

This chain joins TRBV7-2 and TRBJ1-2; D gene uncertain. The CDR3 is 12 residues long. V was clipped by 7 bases and J by 4 bases, with 10 bases between them. Germline-derived CDR1 and CDR2 are SGHTA and FQGNSA. The CDR3 is CASNKEGYGYTF. CDR3 DNA sequence: TGTGCCAGCAATAAAGAGGGCTATGGCTACACCTTC.

V is TRBV15 and J is TRBJ2-3; D gene uncertain. V was clipped by 0 bases and J by 0 bases, with 13 bases between them. The CDR3 contains 17 residues. CDR1 and CDR2 (germline): LNHNV, YYDKDF (reference sequence). The CDR3 coding sequence is TGTGCCACCAGCAGAGAATGGCAGCTCTCTAGCACAGATACGCAGTATTTT. This codes for CATSREWQLSSTDTQYF.

This clone has more than one count but fewer than ten. At one end the junction does not follow the germline gene, possibly because of a read error. The chain recombines TRBV9 with TRBJ2-1, with a weak D call TRBD1 (5 bases). The CDR3 totals 18 residues. The germline V gene encodes CDR1 SGDLS and CDR2 YYNGEE. CDR3 sequence (DNA): TGTGCCAGCAGAGGGAACAGGCCCTCCCAGGAGTCCTACACTGAGCAGTTCTTC. Protein sequence: CASRGNRPSQESYTEQFF.

There are a few counts of this clone. V and J are TRBV2 and TRBJ1-3; 8 bases map to TRBD1. Germline CDR1 SNHLY, CDR2 FYNNEI. The ends lost 5 bases at V and 0 bases at J; junction bases unmatched: 6. The CDR3 has 16 amino acids. As DNA, the CDR3 is TGTGCCAGCAGTCGGGACAGGACCCTCTCTGGAAACACCATATATTTT. Translated: CASSRDRTLSGNTIYF.

This clone was seen repeatedly, ten times or more. The CDR3: CAAPRRGSSYNEQFF. CDR3 nucleotides: TGTGCCGCCCCCCGGAGGGGGAGCTCCTACAATGAGCAGTTCTTC. The chain carries TRBV7-9 and TRBJ2-1, with D perhaps matching TRBD1 or TRBD2 (6 bases each). There are 15 residues in the CDR3. V lost 11 bases, J lost 0 bases, and 17 bases lay in between. Per germline, CDR1 SEHNR and CDR2 FQNEAQ (reference sequence).

In this sample, this clone turned up a few times. The V gene is TRBV4-3, the J gene TRBJ1-1, with D possibly TRBD1 on 5 matching bases. Trimming removed 4 bases at V and 5 bases at J, with 17 bases between. The CDR3 length is 15 residues. Germline CDR1 is LGHNA and CDR2 is YSLEER. CDR3 in DNA: TGCGCCAGCAGCCTGCGTTCCGGGGGAGGGACTGAAGCTTTCTTT. Translation gives CASSLRSGGGTEAFF.

The J gene is TRBJ2-1, the V gene TRBV28; 10 nucleotides align to TRBD2. Germline V gives CDR1 MDHEN, CDR2 SYDVKM. The CDR3 totals 16 residues. V was clipped by 2 bases and J by 3 bases; unmatched bases: 4. The CDR3 protein is CASSLLAGEVYNEQFF. For the CDR3, the DNA is TGTGCCAGCAGTTTACTAGCGGGAGAGGTCTACAATGAGCAGTTCTTC.

This clone was counted only a few times. The chain couples TRBV6-6 to TRBJ1-4; D call uncertain. Germline loops: CDR1 MNHNY, CDR2 SVGAGI (reference sequence). The CDR3 extends over 12 amino acids. Trimming stripped 2 bases from V and 8 bases from J, with 6 bases between. The CDR3: CASSYREEKLFF. CDR3 coding DNA: TGTGCCAGCAGTTACAGGGAGGAAAAACTGTTTTTT.

The chain has TRBV4-1 and TRBJ1-5; possible D gene TRBD1, 6 bases. V lost 0 bases and J 11 bases, leaving 20 bases between the germline ends. In germline, CDR1 is MGHRA, CDR2 YSYEKL. The CDR3 runs 16 residues. Here the CDR3 reads CASSQDRGGGSRTQHF. CDR3 coding DNA: TGCGCCAGCAGCCAAGATAGGGGTGGGGGCTCAAGGACCCAGCATTTT.

To note about this clone: Other DNA sequences in this sample translate to the same CDR3. The rearrangement links TRBV6-5 to TRBJ2-7, with D maybe TRBD1 (5 bases). Trimming cost V 7 bases and J 1 base, with 11 bases left between them. This CDR3 is built from 13 residues. Germline V CDR1 and CDR2: MNHEY, SVGAGI. The CDR3 protein is CASTPDSSYEQYF. CDR3 nucleotides: TGTGCCAGCACCCCCGACAGTTCCTACGAGCAGTACTTC.

V usage is TRBV2 and J usage is TRBJ2-7; 8 bases match TRBD1. The germline CDR1 and CDR2 sequences are SNHLY and FYNNEI. The length of the CDR3 is 18 residues. With V trimmed by 0 bases and J by 3 bases, 13 bases remained unmatched. The CDR3 DNA is TGTGCCAGCAGTGAAGCGCGACAGGGGAGGCACTCCATCTACGAGCAGTACTTC. It encodes CASSEARQGRHSIYEQYF.

A few counts support this clone. The genes are TRBV9 and TRBJ2-7, with D possibly called TRBD1 or TRBD2 (6 bases each). Between the trimmed V and J ends, which lost 6 bases and 5 bases, there was a span of 24 bases. The V gene's germline CDR1 is SGDLS and CDR2 YYNGEE. This CDR3 is 16 amino acids long. CDR3 amino acids: CASTPRGAGSWDEQYF. The CDR3 region has the DNA TGTGCCAGCACCCCAAGGGGGGCGGGAAGCTGGGACGAGCAGTACTTC.

V and J are TRBV2 and TRBJ2-7; no clear D gene. The CDR3 covers 12 residues. V lost 7 bases to trimming and J lost 3 bases, with 10 bases between them. CDR1 and CDR2 from the germline V gene are SNHLY and FYNNEI. In nucleotides, the CDR3 is TGTGCCAGCATCCCAGCCAACTACGAGCAGTACTTC. Protein: CASIPANYEQYF.

This clone was found a few times. Different DNA sequences within this sample yield the same CDR3. The rearrangement joins TRBV5-4 to TRBJ2-3; D perhaps matches TRBD2 (5 bases). In germline, CDR1 is SGHNT, CDR2 YYREEE (reference sequence). V dropped 5 bases and J dropped 4 bases, with 11 bases sitting between them. The CDR3 is 13 amino acids. Here the CDR3 DNA reads TGTGCCAGCAGTCTCCCCGGGGCAGATACGCAGTATTTT. Its translation: CASSLPGADTQYF. Full variable domain (missing parts from reference TRBV5-4 and TRBJ2-3): ETGVTQSPTHLIKTRGQQVTLRCSSQSGHNTVSWYQQALGQGPQFIFQYYREEENGRGNFPPRFSGLQFPNYSSELNVNALELDDSALYLCASSLPGADTQYFGPGTRLTVL.

This chain connects TRBV4-3 to TRBJ2-5; the D is unclear. V lost 2 bases and J 5 bases, leaving 9 bases between the germline ends. This CDR3 comprises 13 residues. The germline CDR1 and CDR2 sequences are LGHNA and YSLEER. The CDR3 sequence is CASSQMLTETQYF. In DNA form, the CDR3 reads TGCGCCAGCAGCCAAATGCTAACTGAGACCCAGTACTTC.